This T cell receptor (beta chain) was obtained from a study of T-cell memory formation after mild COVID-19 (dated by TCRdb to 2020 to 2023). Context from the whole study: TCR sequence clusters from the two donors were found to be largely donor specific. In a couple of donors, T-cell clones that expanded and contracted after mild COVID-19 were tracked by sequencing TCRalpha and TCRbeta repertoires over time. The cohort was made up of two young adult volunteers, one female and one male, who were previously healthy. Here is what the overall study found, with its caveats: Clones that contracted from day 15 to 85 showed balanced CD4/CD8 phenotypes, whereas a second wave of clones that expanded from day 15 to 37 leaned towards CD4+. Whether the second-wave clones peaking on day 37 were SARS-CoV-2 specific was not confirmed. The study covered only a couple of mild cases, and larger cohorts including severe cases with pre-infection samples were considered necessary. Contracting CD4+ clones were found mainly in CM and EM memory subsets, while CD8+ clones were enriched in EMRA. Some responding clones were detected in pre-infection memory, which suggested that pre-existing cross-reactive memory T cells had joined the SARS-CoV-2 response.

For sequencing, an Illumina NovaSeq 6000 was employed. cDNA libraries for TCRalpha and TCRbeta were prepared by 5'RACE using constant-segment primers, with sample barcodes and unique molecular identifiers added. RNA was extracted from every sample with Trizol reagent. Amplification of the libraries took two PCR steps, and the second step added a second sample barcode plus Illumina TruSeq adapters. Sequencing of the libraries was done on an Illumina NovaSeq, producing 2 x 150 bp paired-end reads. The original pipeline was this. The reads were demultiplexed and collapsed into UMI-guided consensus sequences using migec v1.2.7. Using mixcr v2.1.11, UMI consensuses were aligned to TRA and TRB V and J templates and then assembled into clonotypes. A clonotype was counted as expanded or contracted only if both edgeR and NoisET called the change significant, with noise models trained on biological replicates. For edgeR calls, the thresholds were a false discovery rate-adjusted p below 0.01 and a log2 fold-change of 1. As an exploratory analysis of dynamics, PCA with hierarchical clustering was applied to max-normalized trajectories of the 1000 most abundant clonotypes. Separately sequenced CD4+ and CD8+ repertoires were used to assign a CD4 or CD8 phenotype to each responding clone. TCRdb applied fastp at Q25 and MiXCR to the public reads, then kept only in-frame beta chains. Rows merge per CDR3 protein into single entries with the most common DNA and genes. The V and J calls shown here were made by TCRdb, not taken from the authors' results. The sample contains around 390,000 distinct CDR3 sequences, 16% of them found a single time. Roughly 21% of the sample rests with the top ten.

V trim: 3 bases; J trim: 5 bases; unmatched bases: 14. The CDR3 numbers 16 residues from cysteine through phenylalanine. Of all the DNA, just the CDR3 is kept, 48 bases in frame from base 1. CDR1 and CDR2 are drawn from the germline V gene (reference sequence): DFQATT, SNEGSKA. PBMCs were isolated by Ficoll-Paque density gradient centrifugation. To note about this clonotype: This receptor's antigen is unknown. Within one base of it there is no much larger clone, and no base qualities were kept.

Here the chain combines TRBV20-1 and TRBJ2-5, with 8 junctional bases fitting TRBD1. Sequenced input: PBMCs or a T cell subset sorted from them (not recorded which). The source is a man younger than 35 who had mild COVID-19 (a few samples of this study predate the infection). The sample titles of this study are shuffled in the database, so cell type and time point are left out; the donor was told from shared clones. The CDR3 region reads CSASSGQGAHRETQYF. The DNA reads TGCAGTGCTAGTAGCGGTCAGGGGGCGCATAGGGAGACCCAGTACTTC.